The 32 T cell receptor beta chains given below trace back to one sample, sequenced in a study of T-cell memory formation after mild COVID-19. TCRdb fed the 5' RACE reads into MiXCR, producing one record per CDR3 protein. The sample shows some 450,000 distinct CDR3 sequences, more than 15% of them seen only once. Sequenced sample: PBMCs or a T cell subset sorted from them (not recorded which). These receptors were collected from a man in his late teens or twenties who had mild COVID-19 (a few samples of this study predate the infection). Cell type and time point are not known.

This clonotype was found a few times. The rearrangement uses TRBV28 and TRBJ2-7; 9 bases line up with TRBD1. Trimming took 10 bases from V and 4 from J; bases not matched to a gene: 11. This CDR3 region has 14 residues. Germline CDR1 is MDHEN and CDR2 is SYDVKM. The CDR3 DNA is TGTGCCACCTCCGGACAGGGGACAAGGTACGAGCAGTACGTC. Protein sequence: CATSGQGTRYEQYV.

The chain is built from TRBV5-5 and TRBJ2-1; possibly TRBD2 for D (6 bases). Germline values: CDR1 SGHKS, CDR2 YYEKEE (reference sequence). The CDR3 covers 13 residues. Trimming cost V 3 bases and J 9 bases, with 13 bases left between them. In DNA, the CDR3 is TGTGCCAGCAGCTGGAGACTAGTTGGTGAGCAGTTCTTC. It encodes CASSWRLVGEQFF.

V is TRBV2 and J is TRBJ2-6, with D perhaps TRBD1 or TRBD2 (6 bases each). Trimming took off 5 bases at V and 1 base at J, with 12 bases between the two ends. The CDR3 is 16 amino acids. Germline-derived CDR1 and CDR2 are SNHLY and FYNNEI. The CDR3: CASSLTGRSGANVLTF. As DNA, the CDR3 is TGTGCCAGCAGTTTAACAGGGAGGTCTGGGGCCAACGTCCTGACTTTC.

V and J are TRBV7-9 and TRBJ1-1, with TRBD1 as a possible D gene (5 bases). This CDR3 is 15 amino acids long. The germline CDR1 and CDR2 sequences are SEHNR and FQNEAQ (reference sequence). Trimming stripped 5 bases from V and 0 bases from J, with 13 bases between. The CDR3 sequence is CASSPNRGMNTEAFF. CDR3 nucleotide sequence: TGTGCCAGCAGCCCAAACCGGGGGATGAACACTGAAGCTTTCTTT.

This clonotype was detected only a few times. The chain has TRBV11-2 and TRBJ2-1; no reliable D call. Germline V gives CDR1 SGHAT, CDR2 FQNNGV. The CDR3 runs 11 residues. Trimming removed 8 bases from V and 10 bases from J, with 12 bases in between. The DNA of the CDR3 is TGTGCCAGCGACTCAGCCGGAGAGCAGTTCTTC. Its translation is CASDSAGEQFF.

The rearrangement joins TRBV6-5 to TRBJ2-2; no clear D gene. Germline loops: CDR1 MNHEY, CDR2 SVGAGI. Trimming shortened V by 5 bases and J by 7 bases, and 8 bases separated the two germline ends. The CDR3 runs to 12 residues. CDR3 bases: TGTGCCAGCAGTCCCTGGGGCGGGGAGCTGTTTTTT. The encoded protein is CASSPWGGELFF.

This clonotype was detected a few times. The chain joins TRBV20-1 to TRBJ2-3; 8 bases match TRBD2. This CDR3 comprises 14 residues. Germline loops: CDR1 DFQATT, CDR2 SNEGSKA (reference sequence). V trimming: 6 bases; J trimming: 5 bases; junction bases outside the gene matches: 10. The CDR3 nucleotides read TGCAGTGCGGGGTGGGGGACTAGGGGAGATACGCAGTATTTT. Residues: CSAGWGTRGDTQYF.

This clonotype was picked up a small number of times. The V gene is TRBV7-9, the J gene TRBJ2-5, with 13 bases lining up with TRBD2. V was clipped by 4 bases and J by 1 base; unmatched bases: 0. Germline lookup yields CDR1 SEHNR and CDR2 FQNEAQ (reference sequence). The CDR3 runs 15 residues. The DNA of the CDR3 is TGTGCCAGCAGCTGGACTAGCGGGGGCCAAGAGACCCAGTACTTC. It translates to CASSWTSGGQETQYF.

The rearrangement joins TRBV29-1 to TRBJ1-1; no clear D. The CDR3 covers 11 residues. The V gene's germline CDR1 is SQVTM and CDR2 ANQGSEA. V lost 5 bases and J lost 4, with 8 bases in between. CDR3 sequence: CSVLVGTEAFF. CDR3 bases: TGCAGCGTTCTCGTGGGCACTGAAGCTTTCTTT. Filled out from reference TRBV29-1 and TRBJ1-1, the complete variable domain reads SAVISQKPSRDICQRGTSLTIQCQVDSQVTMMFWYRQQPGQSLTLIATANQGSEATYESGFVIDKFPISRPNLTFSTLTVSNMSPEDSSIYLCSVLVGTEAFFGQGTRLTVV.

CDR3 coding DNA: TGTGCCAGCAGCTTTAGGACAGGGAACACTGAAGCTTTCTTT. This translates into CASSFRTGNTEAFF. The rearrangement joins TRBV7-9 to TRBJ1-1, with 7 bases fitting TRBD1. This CDR3 region has 14 residues. Trimming cost V 3 bases and J 1 base; bases outside gene matches: 2. Per the germline V gene, CDR1 is SEHNR and CDR2 is FQNEAQ (reference sequence).

A few counts support this clonotype. V usage is TRBV27 and J usage is TRBJ2-7; D remains ambiguous. Germline-derived CDR1 and CDR2 are MNHEY and SMNVEV (reference sequence). The CDR3 consists of 15 residues. Deletions cut 6 bases from V and 0 bases from J, with 15 bases between. DNA of the CDR3: TGTGCCAGCAGGAGGCAGGCCGATAGCTCCTACGAGCAGTACTTC. Amino acid sequence: CASRRQADSSYEQYF.

This clonotype was counted a few times. The chain couples TRBV9 to TRBJ2-7; 7 nucleotides align to TRBD1. CDR1 is SGDLS, CDR2 YYNGEE, per germline. J was trimmed by 7 bases and V by 5 bases; bases with no gene match: 6. The CDR3 has 12 amino acids. The CDR3 here is CASSTGAREQYF. CDR3 nucleotide sequence: TGTGCCAGCAGTACAGGGGCAAGGGAGCAGTACTTC.

This clonotype has a handful of counts. The chain uses TRBV4-2 and TRBJ2-7; 10 bases map to TRBD2. V shed 4 bases, J shed 1 base, and the junction held 7 bases outside the gene matches. Per the germline V gene, CDR1 is LGHNA and CDR2 is YNFKEQ. The CDR3 sequence is 16 residues long. In nucleotides, the CDR3 is TGTGCCAGCAGCCCTAGCCTAGCGGGGGATTCCTACGAGCAGTACTTC. Translating it yields CASSPSLAGDSYEQYF.

V is TRBV5-1 and J is TRBJ2-5; 7 positions match TRBD2. The germline gives CDR1 SGHRS, CDR2 YFSETQ. The CDR3 has 13 residues. Trimming at V came to 7 bases and at J to 7 bases, leaving 10 bases not matched to a gene. CDR3 protein: CASGTGGRGTQYF. Here the CDR3 DNA reads TGCGCCAGCGGAACGGGGGGACGGGGGACCCAGTACTTC.

This clonotype was picked up one time. V gene TRBV5-1 combines with J gene TRBJ2-7, with D tentatively TRBD1 or TRBD2 (6 bases each). Germline V CDR1 and CDR2: SGHRS, YFSETQ. The CDR3 covers 19 residues. The ends were cut back, 1 base at V and 2 bases at J, with 25 bases in the middle. CDR3 amino acids: CASSLWGAGIAGQTYEQYV. The CDR3 DNA reads TGCGCCAGCAGCTTGTGGGGGGCAGGGATCGCGGGCCAAACCTACGAGCAGTACGTC.

The genes are TRBV27 and TRBJ1-2, with 9 bases fitting TRBD1. V was pared by 8 bases and J by 4 bases, with 8 bases of the junction left unmatched. The CDR3 is 14 residues long. The germline CDR1 and CDR2 sequences are MNHEY and SMNVEV (reference sequence). The chain's CDR3 is CASRAGQGVYGYTF. In nucleotides, the CDR3 is TGTGCCAGCCGGGCGGGACAGGGAGTCTATGGCTACACCTTC.

The gene calls are TRBV6-2 or TRBV6-3 and TRBJ1-6; weak D call: TRBD1 (5 bases). The CDR3 extends over 15 amino acids. CDR1 is MNHEY, CDR2 SVGEGT, per germline. Trimming cost V 4 bases and J 10 bases, with 17 bases left between them. CDR3 region: CASSWAGPKGSPLHF. The CDR3 coding sequence is TGTGCCAGCAGTTGGGCCGGGCCTAAGGGGTCACCCCTCCACTTT.

This clonotype was seen ten or more times. V is TRBV18 and J is TRBJ1-4; 7 bases are shared with TRBD1. CDR1 is KGHSH and CDR2 is LQKENI in the germline V gene. The V gene end was trimmed by 1 base and the J gene end by 4 bases; junction bases not matched to a gene: 6. The length of the CDR3 is 16 residues. The CDR3 nucleotides read TGTGCCAGCTCACCACTGGCGGACAGGCGTAATGAAAAACTGTTTTTT. Its protein is CASSPLADRRNEKLFF.

This clonotype was seen a few times. The rearrangement uses TRBV7-7 and TRBJ2-2; D unclear. The CDR3 length is 13 residues. In germline, CDR1 is SSHAT, CDR2 FNYEAQ (reference sequence). V was cut by 5 bases and J by 4 bases, with 8 bases left in between. CDR3 nucleotides: TGTGCCAGCAGCCCGAAGGTCACCGGGGAGCTGTTTTTT. As protein: CASSPKVTGELFF.

This clonotype was recorded once. V is TRBV11-2 and J is TRBJ2-3; TRBD2 agrees at 9 bases. V lost 4 bases, J lost 7 bases, and 6 bases stayed unmatched. Germline CDR1 is SGHAT and CDR2 is FQNNGV. The CDR3 loop spans 14 amino acids. The CDR3 nucleotides read TGTGCCAGCAGCTCGCGGGGGGGCGCTAATACGCAGTATTTT. It encodes CASSSRGGANTQYF. The complete variable domain, with remaining parts taken from reference TRBV11-2 and TRBJ2-3, reads EAGVAQSPRYKIIEKRQSVAFWCNPISGHATLYWYQQILGQGPKLLIQFQNNGVVDDSQLPKDRFSAERLKGVDSTLKIQPAKLEDSAVYLCASSSRGGANTQYFGPGTRLTVL.

The chain carries TRBV29-1 and TRBJ2-5; D ambiguous. The CDR3 is 11 amino acids. Trimming took 2 bases from V and 5 from J, leaving 6 bases between them. Germline V gene lookup returns CDR1 SQVTM and CDR2 ANQGSEA. The CDR3 reads CSVEPGETQYF. The CDR3 DNA is TGCAGCGTTGAACCTGGGGAGACCCAGTACTTC.

The rearrangement links TRBV5-4 to TRBJ1-1; D remains unclear. CDR3 size: 15 residues. V lost 3 bases to trimming and J lost 0 bases, with 12 bases between them. Germline CDR1 SGHNT, CDR2 YYREEE (reference sequence). The CDR3 nucleotides are TGTGCCAGCAGCTCACAACGGGATCTGAACACTGAAGCTTTCTTT. Its translation: CASSSQRDLNTEAFF.

This clonotype came up a few times. The J gene is TRBJ2-1, the V gene TRBV19, with 7 bases aligning to TRBD1. Trimming took 6 bases from V and 6 from J; bases not matched to a gene: 8. The CDR3 is made up of 14 amino acids. CDR1 and CDR2 (germline): LNHDA, SQIVND (reference sequence). The DNA for the CDR3 is TGTGCCAGTAGCTCAATCGACAGGGTCAATGAGCAGTTCTTC. It translates to CASSSIDRVNEQFF.

The rearrangement links TRBV9 to TRBJ1-6; 8 nucleotides line up with TRBD1. CDR1 and CDR2 from the germline V gene are SGDLS and YYNGEE. The CDR3 is made up of 15 amino acids. The V segment lost 3 bases and the J segment 10 bases; nucleotides outside the gene matches: 9. Written as DNA, the CDR3 is TGTGCCAGCAGCGGCCGGGACAGGTTAAACTCACCCCTCCACTTT. Translating gives CASSGRDRLNSPLHF.

This clonotype was found a few times. This chain links TRBV4-2 with TRBJ2-2, with D uncertain. The CDR3 covers 15 residues. The germline V gene has CDR1 LGHNA and CDR2 YNFKEQ. Trimming pared 0 bases from V and 7 bases from J, leaving 12 bases between. The CDR3 loop reads CASSQDYVFDGELFF. The CDR3 region has the DNA TGTGCCAGCAGCCAAGATTATGTTTTCGACGGGGAGCTGTTTTTT.

The rearrangement joins TRBV7-9 to TRBJ2-7, with 12 positions matching TRBD2. J lost 2 bases, V lost 5 bases, and 4 bases had no gene match. This CDR3 comprises 15 residues. Germline lookup yields CDR1 SEHNR and CDR2 FQNEAQ (reference sequence). DNA of the CDR3: TGTGCCAGCAGCCAGACTAGCGGGGGAGCCTACGAGCAGTACTTC. Translating it yields CASSQTSGGAYEQYF. The full variable domain, its missing parts supplied by reference TRBV7-9 and TRBJ2-7, is DTGVSQNPRHKITKRGQNVTFRCDPISEHNRLYWYRQTLGQGPEFLTYFQNEAQLEKSRLLSDRFSAERPKGSFSTLEIQRTEQGDSAMYLCASSQTSGGAYEQYFGPGTRLTVT.

V is TRBV30 and J is TRBJ1-2; possibly TRBD1 for D (5 bases). The ends were cut back, 2 bases at V and 4 bases at J, with 17 bases in the middle. This CDR3 is built from 15 residues. Germline loops: CDR1 GTSNPN, CDR2 SVGIG (reference sequence). The CDR3 sequence: CAWSPLGQLIYGYTF. Here the CDR3 DNA reads TGTGCCTGGAGTCCGCTGGGGCAGCTGATCTATGGCTACACCTTC.

The V and J genes are TRBV5-1 and TRBJ2-7, with D tentatively TRBD1 or TRBD2 (6 bases each). V shed 2 bases and J shed 7 bases, with 22 bases lying between them. Per the germline V gene, CDR1 is SGHRS and CDR2 is YFSETQ. CDR3 length equals 16 residues. The chain's CDR3 is CASSLGQLDLGGEQYF. The CDR3 nucleotides read TGCGCCAGCAGCTTAGGACAGCTCGACCTCGGGGGTGAGCAGTACTTC.

This clonotype was detected only a few times. This chain connects TRBV6-5 to TRBJ2-3, with 9 bases identical to TRBD2. The junction had 16 bases not matched to a gene; V was cut back by 2 bases and J by 7 bases. The CDR3 is 18 amino acids. Germline V lookup: CDR1 MNHEY, CDR2 SVGAGI. The chain's CDR3 is CASSYHPSGEVRGNTQYF. The CDR3, as DNA: TGTGCCAGCAGTTACCATCCTAGCGGGGAGGTCCGAGGGAATACGCAGTATTTT.

This clonotype was counted only a few times. The rearrangement joins TRBV28 to TRBJ2-1; D not resolved. The germline CDR1 and CDR2 sequences are MDHEN and SYDVKM. V was cut by 7 bases and J by 6 bases, with 10 bases left in between. This CDR3 contains 12 residues. Here the CDR3 reads CASISLGNEQFF. CDR3 bases: TGTGCCAGCATCTCCTTGGGCAATGAGCAGTTCTTC.

The rearrangement uses TRBV29-1 and TRBJ1-1; D might be TRBD1 (6 bases). The germline V gene has CDR1 SQVTM and CDR2 ANQGSEA. CDR3 length: 13 amino acids. V was clipped by 7 bases and J by 3 bases, with 15 bases between them. In DNA form, the CDR3 reads TGCAGCGCCCAACACAGGGCGGACACTGAAGCTTTCTTT. This sequence encodes CSAQHRADTEAFF.

This rearrangement joins TRBV25-1 to TRBJ1-1; possibly TRBD1 for D (5 bases). V lost 1 base to trimming and J lost 10 bases, with 13 bases between them. CDR1 is MGHDK, CDR2 SYGVNS, per germline. The CDR3 is made up of 13 amino acids. The CDR3 DNA is TGTGCCAGCAGTGAATCCGCCGGGGGGGGAGCTTTCTTT. Protein: CASSESAGGGAFF. Based on the CDR3 plus reference TRBV25-1 and TRBJ1-1, the full variable domain is EADIYQTPRYLVIGTGKKITLECSQTMGHDKMYWYQQDPGMELHLIHYSYGVNSTEKGDLSSESTVSRIRTEHFPLTLESARPSHTSQYLCASSESAGGGAFFGQGTRLTVV.